The rows below give T cell receptor beta chains drawn from one sample of a study of lymphopenia after photon versus proton radiotherapy. The data were produced by immunoSEQ multiplex PCR, yet TCRdb's version contains in-frame clones alone and is incomplete. The sample records some 170,000 clones, around nine tenths being singletons. This sample comprised peripheral blood, obtained from a patient treated with photon-based radiotherapy. These receptors came from a man aged 50 to 60 with gastric cancer. CDR3s include the opening cysteine and the closing phenylalanine or tryptophan. A D gene is named only where the DNA matches it firmly. Clone size is stated in some rows and not others, as once, few, many or a class when expanded.

d_call	v_call	j_call	clone_size	cdr3_aa	cdr3_nt
TRBD2	TRBV19	TRBJ2-3	NA	CASTIGLPSSGWTTDTQYF	TGTGCCAGTACCATAGGGCTCCCATCTAGCGGGTGGACCACAGATACGCAGTATTTT
TRBD1	TRBV7-2	TRBJ1-1	NA	CASSLAGTGSTVAFF	TGTGCCAGCAGCTTAGCTGGGACAGGGTCGACTGTGGCTTTCTTT
NA	TRBV7-2	TRBJ1-1	NA	CASSGGANTEAFF	TGTGCCAGCAGTGGGGGCGCGAACACTGAAGCTTTCTTT
NA	TRBV20-1	TRBJ2-1	NA	CSATTSLEQFF	TGCAGTGCTACGACTAGTCTTGAGCAGTTCTTC
NA	TRBV9	TRBJ1-1	once	CASSVRRNTEAFF	TGTGCCAGCAGCGTACGGCGGAACACTGAAGCTTTCTTT
TRBD1	TRBV18	TRBJ1-5	NA	CASSPVTGGLSQPQHF	TGTGCCAGCTCACCAGTGACAGGGGGCTTGAGTCAGCCCCAGCATTTT
NA	TRBV18	TRBJ1-3	NA	CASSPTESQVSGNTIYF	TGTGCCAGCTCACCCACTGAATCACAGGTCTCTGGAAACACCATATATTTT
NA	TRBV6-5	TRBJ2-5	NA	CASSSQETQYF	TGTGCCAGCAGCTCCCAAGAGACCCAGTACTTC
NA	TRBV5-4	TRBJ2-6	once	CASSTPTSGANVLTF	TGTGCCAGCAGCACCCCGACCTCTGGGGCCAACGTCCTGACTTTC
NA	TRBV20-1	TRBJ1-1	once	CSAQVNTEAFF	TGCAGTGCTCAGGTAAACACTGAAGCTTTCTTT
NA	TRBV30	TRBJ1-4	NA	CAWSGGALNEKLFF	TGTGCCTGGAGTGGGGGGGCTCTTAATGAAAAACTGTTTTTT
NA	TRBV7-7	TRBJ2-1	NA	CASSRTEYNEQFF	TGTGCCAGCAGCAGGACTGAATACAATGAGCAGTTCTTC
NA	TRBV7-9	TRBJ1-1	few	CASDNRDVARTFF	TGTGCCAGCGACAACCGGGACGTAGCGAGGACTTTCTTT
TRBD1	TRBV4-3	TRBJ1-2	few	CASSQEGQGNYGYTF	TGCGCCAGCAGCCAAGAGGGACAGGGAAACTATGGCTACACCTTC
TRBD2	TRBV5-1	TRBJ2-7	NA	CASSSGGTSGIFSEQYF	TGCGCCAGCAGCTCCGGCGGGACTAGCGGGATTTTCAGCGAGCAGTACTTC
NA	TRBV4-2	TRBJ2-1	NA	CASSQDNRVSYNEQFF	TGTGCCAGCAGCCAAGATAACCGGGTGTCCTACAATGAGCAGTTCTTC
TRBD2	TRBV7-3	TRBJ2-1	NA	CASSLVASGSDEQFF	TGTGCCAGCAGCTTAGTAGCTAGCGGGAGCGATGAGCAGTTCTTC
TRBD1	TRBV6-1	TRBJ2-7	NA	CASSARTGGYEQYF	TGTGCCAGCAGTGCTCGGACAGGGGGCTACGAGCAGTACTTC
NA	TRBV6-4	TRBJ2-2	NA	CASSDSTGPGSGELFF	TGTGCCAGCAGTGACTCGACTGGCCCAGGGTCCGGGGAGCTGTTTTTT
NA	TRBV27	TRBJ1-2	NA	CASHRGNYGYTF	TGTGCCAGCCACCGGGGGAACTATGGCTACACCTTC
NA	TRBV7-2	TRBJ2-2	NA	CASSPQAGVNGGELFF	TGTGCCAGCAGCCCTCAGGCAGGGGTAAACGGCGGGGAGCTGTTTTTT
TRBD1	TRBV19	TRBJ1-5	NA	CASTGDRRVGQPQHF	TGTGCCAGTACCGGGGACAGGAGGGTAGGTCAGCCCCAGCATTTT
NA	TRBV7-2	TRBJ2-2	few	CASSLYGKPGELFF	TGTGCCAGCAGCTTATACGGAAAACCCGGGGAGCTGTTTTTT
TRBD2	TRBV2	TRBJ2-5	NA	CASSGGGLQETQYF	TGTGCCAGCAGTGGCGGGGGGTTACAAGAGACCCAGTACTTC
TRBD2	TRBV5-1	TRBJ2-7	NA	CASSLAPGLAGPYEQYF	TGCGCCAGCAGCTTGGCCCCGGGACTAGCGGGACCCTACGAGCAGTACTTC
NA	TRBV30	TRBJ1-1	NA	CAWIPQWGRTNTEAFF	TGTGCCTGGATTCCTCAATGGGGCAGAACTAACACTGAAGCTTTCTTT
NA	TRBV6-5	TRBJ1-2	NA	CASSREGYGYTF	TGTGCCAGCAGCCGAGAGGGGTATGGCTACACCTTC
NA	TRBV9	TRBJ2-1	NA	CASSVDPQSWNEQFF	TGTGCCAGCAGCGTCGACCCACAATCCTGGAATGAGCAGTTCTTC
NA	TRBV4-1	TRBJ1-1	NA	CASSQWSDAAGAFF	TGCGCCAGCAGCCAATGGAGCGATGCGGCTGGAGCTTTCTTT
NA	TRBV7-6	TRBJ2-6	NA	CASSRTSLGSGANVLTF	TGTGCCAGCAGCCGGACGTCCCTGGGCTCTGGGGCCAACGTCCTGACTTTC
NA	TRBV18	TRBJ2-5	NA	CASSPTGGPETQYF	TGTGCCAGCTCACCAACCGGGGGACCAGAGACCCAGTACTTC
NA	TRBV30	TRBJ1-2	NA	CAWSVTDSYGYTF	TGTGCCTGGAGTGTAACAGACAGCTATGGCTACACCTTC
NA	TRBV2	TRBJ2-6	NA	CAIEQGSGANVLTF	TGTGCCATCGAACAGGGCTCTGGGGCCAACGTCCTGACTTTC
TRBD2	TRBV6-5	TRBJ2-1	NA	CASSSGRAFYNEQFF	TGTGCCAGCAGTAGCGGGAGGGCCTTCTACAATGAGCAGTTCTTC
TRBD2	TRBV5-1	TRBJ2-2	NA	CASSPRTGGPGELFF	TGCGCCAGCAGCCCCCGGACGGGGGGTCCCGGGGAGCTGTTTTTT
NA	TRBV30	TRBJ1-1	NA	CAWSVLTEAFF	TGTGCCTGGAGTGTACTCACTGAAGCTTTCTTT